This TCR beta chain is from a study of glioma-infiltrating T cells. The study's findings and limits: Gliomas, especially low-grade, showed above-expected tissue-blood divergence; non-neoplastic patients showed below. Very few CDR3 sequences were shared between tissue and blood.

This clonotype was seen only a few times. As yet, its antigen is unknown. Amplification of TCR alpha and beta CDR3 regions from RNA used iRepertoire nested multiplex PCR. Tissue mRNA or PBMC total RNA, about 85-400 ng, went into one-step reverse transcription and amplification. One entry per CDR3 protein, called by TCRdb with MiXCR from the multiplex PCR reads. The data show 150,000 or so distinct CDR3 sequences, approximately 39% seen once. This receptor was obtained from a human donor with low-grade glioma or glioblastoma, undergoing nonglioma brain surgery, or in good health (not recorded which). Sequenced material: glioma tissue, nonneoplastic brain tissue, or PBMCs (not recorded which).

Written as DNA, the CDR3 is TGCAGCGCTCCCTCGGGGACAGTAGTCACTGAAGCTTTCTTT. Protein sequence: CSAPSGTVVTEAFF. The chain has TRBV20-1 and TRBJ1-1; 7 bases fit TRBD1. Germline V gives CDR1 DFQATT, CDR2 SNEGSKA (reference sequence). The CDR3 runs 14 residues.